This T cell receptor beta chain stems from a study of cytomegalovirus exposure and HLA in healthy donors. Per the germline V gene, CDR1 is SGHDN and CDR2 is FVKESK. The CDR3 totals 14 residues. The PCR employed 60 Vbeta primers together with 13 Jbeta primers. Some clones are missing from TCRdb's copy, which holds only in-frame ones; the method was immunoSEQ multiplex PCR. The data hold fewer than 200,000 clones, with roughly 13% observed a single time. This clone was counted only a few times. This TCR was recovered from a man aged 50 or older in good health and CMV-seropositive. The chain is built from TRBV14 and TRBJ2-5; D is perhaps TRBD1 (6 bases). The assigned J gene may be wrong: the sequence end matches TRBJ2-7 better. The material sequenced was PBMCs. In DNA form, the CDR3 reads TGTGCCAGCAGCCACTCTGGACAGACCTACGAGCAGTACTTC. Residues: CASSHSGQTYEQYF.